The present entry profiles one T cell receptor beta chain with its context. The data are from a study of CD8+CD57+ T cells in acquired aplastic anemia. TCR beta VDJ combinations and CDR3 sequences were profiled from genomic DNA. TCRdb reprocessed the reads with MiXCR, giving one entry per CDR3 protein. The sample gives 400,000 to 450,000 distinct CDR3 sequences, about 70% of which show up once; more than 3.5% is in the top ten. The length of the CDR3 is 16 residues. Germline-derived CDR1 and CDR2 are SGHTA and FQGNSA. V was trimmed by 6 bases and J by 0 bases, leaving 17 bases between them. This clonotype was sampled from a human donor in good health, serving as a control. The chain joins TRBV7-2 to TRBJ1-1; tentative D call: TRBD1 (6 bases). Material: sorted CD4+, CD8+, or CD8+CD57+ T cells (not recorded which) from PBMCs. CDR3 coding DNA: TGTGCCAGCAGTACCCAACCAGGGGCCCTGAACACTGAAGCTTTCTTT. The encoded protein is CASSTQPGALNTEAFF.